This TCR beta chain was recorded in a study of T cells after yellow fever vaccination. This clonotype has at least ten counts. What it recognizes is unknown. The CDR3 loop spans 13 amino acids. Germline-derived CDR1 and CDR2 are SGHTA and FQGNSA. The ends were cut back, 5 bases at V and 6 bases at J, with 13 bases in the middle. TCRdb called the 5' RACE reads again in MiXCR, with one record for every CDR3 protein. The sample includes 250,000 to 350,000 distinct CDR3 sequences, 6.8% of them seen just once. The study's findings and limits: Subsequent booster samples again held most clones from primary vaccination (roughly 96% CD4, 88% CD8).

The J gene is TRBJ1-1, the V gene TRBV7-2; unclear D gene. The sample here was PBMCs, taken around 45 days after the first yellow fever vaccination. This receptor was obtained from a man younger than 30 who received the YFV17D yellow fever vaccine. As DNA, the CDR3 is TGTGCCAGCAGCGTCTATTCTCGGGCTGAAGCTTTCTTT. It encodes CASSVYSRAEAFF.